The 9 T cell receptor beta chains listed next were all sequenced from one sample in a study of regulatory T cells in long-lasting Graves disease. Researchers made TCR beta libraries by using iRepertoire HTBI primers and running Arm-PCR on CDR3 regions. TCRdb used MiXCR to reprocess the multiplex PCR reads, holding one entry per CDR3 protein. The sample records roughly 430,000 distinct CDR3 sequences, roughly a fifth being singletons. The time point is: persistent/refractory GD, antithyroid drugs over 5 years with positive TRAb. Scientists built the TCR library using RNA that was extracted from PBMCs. Material: peripheral blood mononuclear cells (PBMCs), obtained when the disease was refractory, from a patient treated with antithyroid drugs. These receptors originate from a female donor with Graves disease.

This clonotype was counted ten times or more. The V gene is TRBV7-8, the J gene TRBJ2-5; D unresolved. CDR3 length: 12 amino acids. Germline V gives CDR1 SGHVS, CDR2 FQNEAQ. V gave up 2 bases and J gave up 5 bases, with 6 bases separating them. The CDR3 DNA follows: TGTGCCAGCAGCTTAAATAGCGAGACCCAGTACTTC. Translation: CASSLNSETQYF.

There are a few counts of this clonotype. The rearrangement uses TRBV19 and TRBJ2-7; 13 bases align to TRBD2. The V segment lost 4 bases and the J segment 2 bases; nucleotides outside the gene matches: 14. The length of the CDR3 is 19 residues. The germline V gene encodes CDR1 LNHDA and CDR2 SQIVND (reference sequence). The CDR3 bases are TGTGCCAGTAGTAGACAGGGACACCCGGGACTAGCGGGAACCTACGAGCAGTACTTC. Translating it yields CASSRQGHPGLAGTYEQYF.

The sample holds many counts of this clonotype. The junction differs from germline at one of its ends, possibly a read error. This chain links TRBV28 with TRBJ2-7; D is ambiguous. Looked up from germline, CDR1 is MDHEN and CDR2 is SYDVKM. The CDR3 runs 12 residues. The CDR3 DNA sequence: TGTGTCAGCGCCCGCGAACGATACGAGCAGTACTTC. It codes for CVSARERYEQYF.

This chain uses TRBV7-9 with TRBJ2-1; tentative D call: TRBD2 (6 bases). The CDR3 sequence is 14 residues long. The germline gives CDR1 SEHNR, CDR2 FQNEAQ (reference sequence). With 3 bases removed from V and 4 bases from J, the gap between germline ends came to 10 bases. CDR3 DNA sequence: TGTGCCAGCAGCTTCGGCGGGGTTTACAATGAGCAGTTCTTC. It specifies CASSFGGVYNEQFF.

Many counts were recorded for this clonotype. The CDR3 DNA sequence: TGTGCCAGCAGTGTTACTGAAGCTTTCTTT. This sequence encodes CASSVTEAFF. The V gene is TRBV2, the J gene TRBJ1-1; no clear D. Germline-derived CDR1 and CDR2 are SNHLY and FYNNEI. Trimming left V 4 bases short and J 5 bases short, with 2 bases between. The CDR3 covers 10 residues.

This clonotype was observed at least ten times. The CDR3 loop reads CASSQRAGGGGETQYF. The CDR3 DNA follows: TGTGCCAGCAGTCAGCGCGCAGGGGGCGGGGGGGAGACCCAGTACTTC. V gene TRBV12-3 or TRBV12-4 combines with J gene TRBJ2-5, with D possibly being TRBD1 or TRBD2 (8 bases each). Deletions cut 5 bases from V and 5 bases from J, with 21 bases between. This CDR3 has 16 amino acids.

This clonotype was seen only a few times. This chain uses TRBV3-1 with TRBJ2-1; 10 bases map to TRBD2. This CDR3 spans 15 amino acids. The J segment lost 4 bases and the V segment lost 5 bases, leaving 5 bases of the junction unmatched. Per germline, CDR1 LGHDT and CDR2 YNNKEL (reference sequence). Here the CDR3 reads CASSGGTSEYNEQFF. The CDR3 bases are TGTGCCAGCAGCGGCGGGACTAGCGAATACAATGAGCAGTTCTTC.

The chain is built from TRBV28 and TRBJ1-1, with D uncertain. V lost 7 bases and J lost 7, with 10 bases in between. Germline CDR1 and CDR2: MDHEN and SYDVKM. There are 11 residues in the CDR3. CDR3 in DNA: TGTGCCAGCACCCAAAGGGTTGAAGCTTTCTTT. Amino acids: CASTQRVEAFF.

This clonotype was seen only a few times. The gene calls are TRBV7-3 and TRBJ2-5, with D perhaps matching TRBD1 or TRBD2 (5 bases each). The CDR3 loop spans 17 amino acids. The V end was cut by 2 bases, the J end by 1 base, with 17 bases between. Germline lookup yields CDR1 SGHTA and CDR2 FQGTGA. The CDR3 DNA is TGTGCCAGCAGCTTACGGGGCCAGGGTATAAGCCAAGAGACCCAGTACTTC. It is translated as CASSLRGQGISQETQYF. Filled out from reference TRBV7-3 and TRBJ2-5, the complete variable domain reads GAGVSQTPSNKVTEKGKYVELRCDPISGHTALYWYRQSLGQGPEFLIYFQGTGAADDSGLPNDRFFAVRPEGSVSTLKIQRTERGDSAVYLCASSLRGQGISQETQYFGPGTRLLVL.